Below, 6 T cell receptor beta chains from the same sample are listed, as sequenced in a study of shared clonotypes between healthy human individuals. Some clones are missing from TCRdb's copy, which holds only in-frame ones; the method was immunoSEQ multiplex PCR. The profile shows about 2,500,000 clones, around 90% of them singletons. Sequencing was done on a sample of naive CD4+ T cells sorted from blood. Subset indicated: CD45RA+ positively selected. These receptor sequences come from a young man in good health.

The chain links TRBV27 to TRBJ2-7; 8 bases agree with TRBD1. The trim removed 6 bases at V and 3 bases at J, leaving 16 bases unmatched. The CDR3 is 17 amino acids. Germline assignment: CDR1 MNHEY and CDR2 SMNVEV (reference sequence). Written as DNA, the CDR3 is TGTGCCAGCAGAGCAGTAGGGGCCGGGACAGGACGCTACGAGCAGTACTTC. This encodes CASRAVGAGTGRYEQYF.

The V gene is TRBV4-1, the J gene TRBJ2-1; D possibly uses TRBD1 or TRBD2 (5 bases each). V was pared by 3 bases and J by 4 bases, with 13 bases between. Germline loops: CDR1 MGHRA, CDR2 YSYEKL. This CDR3 contains 15 residues. CDR3 region: CASSHTPGPYNEQFF. The CDR3 DNA reads TGCGCCAGCAGCCACACACCGGGACCATACAATGAGCAGTTCTTC.

The chain combines TRBV27 with TRBJ1-4; 11 bases agree with TRBD1. The junction had 8 bases not matched to a gene; V was cut back by 1 base and J by 10 bases. The CDR3 covers 16 residues. CDR1 and CDR2 (germline): MNHEY, SMNVEV (reference sequence). The CDR3 DNA reads as TGTGCCAGCAGTTTATACCCCGGGACAGGGGGAATAAAACTGTTTTTT. It yields the protein CASSLYPGTGGIKLFF.

The chain employs TRBV11-2 and TRBJ1-5; D unresolved. Germline CDR1 reads SGHAT; CDR2 reads FQNNGV. The V end lost 6 bases, the J end lost 1 base, and 13 bases lay between the germline ends. The CDR3 spans 15 residues. CDR3 sequence (DNA): TGTGCCAGCAGTCTGTCGGGAGGGAGCAATCAGCCCCAGCATTTT. This gives the protein CASSLSGGSNQPQHF.

For this clone: Other nucleotide sequences in the sample specify the same CDR3. The V and J genes are TRBV6-5 and TRBJ2-7; 8 nucleotides align to TRBD1. This CDR3 is built from 13 residues. Germline-derived CDR1 and CDR2 are MNHEY and SVGAGI. Germline trimming cut 5 bases from V and 5 bases from J; bases unmatched to any gene: 5. CDR3: CASSRTGGDEQYF. The CDR3 bases are TGTGCCAGCAGTAGAACAGGGGGAGACGAGCAGTACTTC.

This rearrangement joins TRBV7-9 to TRBJ2-7; TRBD2 might be the D (5 bases). Germline-derived CDR1 and CDR2 are SEHNR and FQNEAQ (reference sequence). V was clipped by 8 bases and J by 3 bases, with 5 bases between them. CDR3 length equals 10 residues. The CDR3 protein is CASRDYEQYF. In DNA, the CDR3 is TGTGCCAGCCGGGACTACGAGCAGTACTTC.